Shown below are 10 T cell receptor beta chains from a single sample sequenced in a study of graft-versus-host responses after intestinal transplantation. Antigens for these TCRs are unknown. Assay used: immunoSEQ multiplex PCR; TCRdb lists only in-frame clones, some missing. The sample shows about 89,000 clones, 85% to 95% of them seen only once. The source was unstimulated CD8+ T cells sorted from spleen or lymph node cells, collected before intestinal transplant. Receptors originate from a human donor who received an intestinal transplant.

V is TRBV27 and J is TRBJ2-1; no firm D call. From germline, CDR1 is MNHEY and CDR2 SMNVEV (reference sequence). The ends were cut back, 5 bases at V and 9 bases at J, with 20 bases in the middle. The CDR3 totals 15 residues. CDR3 protein: CASSHGPAAIGEQFF. The CDR3 region has the DNA TGTGCCAGCAGTCACGGTCCCGCGGCGATCGGTGAGCAGTTCTTC.

The V call is TRBV14, the J call TRBJ2-5; unclear D gene. Germline CDR1 SGHDN, CDR2 FVKESK. V lost 1 base and J lost 5, with 5 bases in between. The CDR3 is made up of 12 amino acids. The CDR3 DNA follows: TGTGCCAGCAGCCAAGTTTATGAGACCCAGTACTTC. It yields the protein CASSQVYETQYF. Using reference TRBV14 and TRBJ2-5 for the parts outside the CDR3, the full variable domain is EAGVTQFPSHSVIEKGQTVTLRCDPISGHDNLYWYRRVMGKEIKFLLHFVKESKQDESGMPNNRFLAERTGGTYSTLKVQPAELEDSGVYFCASSQVYETQYFGPGTRLLVL.

This rearrangement joins TRBV7-9 to TRBJ1-2; D is unclear. Germline V lookup: CDR1 SEHNR, CDR2 FQNEAQ (reference sequence). V lost 5 bases and J lost 3, with 13 bases in between. This CDR3 is built from 14 residues. DNA of the CDR3: TGTGCCAGCAGCCCTTTCGGGGAGGACTATGGCTACACCTTC. It codes for CASSPFGEDYGYTF.

The gene calls are TRBV10-3 and TRBJ2-1; 7 bases match TRBD2. CDR1 is ENHRY and CDR2 is SYGVKD in the germline V gene. Trimming removed 8 bases from V and 6 bases from J; junction bases left unmatched: 7. This CDR3 has 13 residues. This chain's CDR3 is CAIGFSGGNEQFF. The CDR3 bases are TGTGCCATCGGGTTCTCGGGAGGCAATGAGCAGTTCTTC.

The chain carries TRBV29-1 and TRBJ2-7, with 10 bases that match TRBD1. The CDR3 sequence is 14 residues long. Per germline, CDR1 SQVTM and CDR2 ANQGSEA. The V and J ends lost 1 base and 2 bases, in that order; junction bases with no gene match: 2. CDR3: CSVEGTGGTYEQYF. CDR3 DNA: TGCAGCGTTGAAGGGACAGGGGGAACCTACGAGCAGTACTTC.

This chain connects TRBV11-2 to TRBJ2-7; a possible D gene is TRBD2 (6 bases). From germline, CDR1 is SGHAT and CDR2 FQNNGV. The germline V and J ends were trimmed by 5 bases and 2 bases, with 16 bases remaining between them. CDR3 size: 15 residues. The CDR3 nucleotides read TGTGCCAGCAGCAAAGAGCTAGCGTTTACCTACGAGCAGTACTTC. This translates into CASSKELAFTYEQYF.

The V and J genes are TRBV12-5 and TRBJ1-4, with D perhaps matching TRBD1 (6 bases). V dropped 7 bases and J dropped 4 bases, with 13 bases sitting between them. Germline CDR1 reads LGHNT; CDR2 reads FRNRAP. The CDR3 contains 14 residues. CDR3 in amino acids: CASAPMDSNEKLFF. The CDR3 nucleotides read TGTGCTAGTGCCCCTATGGACAGTAATGAAAAACTGTTTTTT. The whole variable domain, filled in from reference TRBV12-5 and TRBJ1-4, reads DARVTQTPRHKVTEMGQEVTMRCQPILGHNTVFWYRQTMMQGLELLAYFRNRAPLDDSGMPKDRFSAEMPDATLATLKIQPSEPRDSAVYFCASAPMDSNEKLFFGSGTQLSVL.

As for this clone: This same CDR3 is encoded by further DNA sequences in the sample. This sequence joins TRBV27 and TRBJ2-7, with TRBD2 matching over 11 bases. The length of the CDR3 is 15 residues. The J segment lost 0 bases and the V segment lost 3 bases, leaving 1 base of the junction unmatched. CDR1 and CDR2 from the germline V gene are MNHEY and SMNVEV (reference sequence). CDR3 amino acids: CASSFTSGGSYEQYF. CDR3 nucleotide sequence: TGTGCCAGCAGTTTCACTAGCGGGGGCTCCTACGAGCAGTACTTC.

In its sample, this clone was seen a few times. The rearrangement joins TRBV10-2 to TRBJ2-7; a possible D gene is TRBD2 (6 bases). This CDR3 region has 14 residues. The germline V and J ends were trimmed by 4 bases and 3 bases, with 13 bases remaining between them. Germline CDR1 and CDR2: WSHSY and SAAADI. The CDR3 DNA sequence: TGCGCCAGCAGTGGGTCGGGACTTAGCTACGAGCAGTACTTC. This codes for CASSGSGLSYEQYF.

Here the CDR3 DNA reads TGCGCCAGCAGCCAAAGACAGGACACCAAAAACATTCAGTACTTC. Residues: CASSQRQDTKNIQYF. The chain combines TRBV4-3 with TRBJ2-4, with TRBD1 as a possible D gene (6 bases). From germline, CDR1 is LGHNA and CDR2 YSLEER. The CDR3 contains 15 residues. V was trimmed by 2 bases and J by 2 bases, leaving 10 bases between them.